This entry lists 27 T cell receptor beta chains sequenced from one sample in a study of blood T cell repertoires in COVID-19. Here immunoSEQ multiplex PCR was the method, and the copy in TCRdb shows in-frame clones only, minus some. The sample lists about 67,000 clones, about 89% occurring once. The specimen sequenced was peripheral blood. The receptors derive from a man in his forties or fifties with active COVID-19.

The chain couples TRBV27 to TRBJ1-5, with D possibly matching TRBD1 (6 bases). Trimming cost V 3 bases and J 7 bases, with 13 bases left between them. This CDR3 is 14 amino acids long. Germline V CDR1 and CDR2: MNHEY, SMNVEV (reference sequence). Here the CDR3 reads CASSFSGAGQPQHF. In DNA form, the CDR3 reads TGTGCCAGCAGTTTTTCAGGGGCAGGGCAGCCCCAGCATTTT.

V is TRBV7-2 and J is TRBJ2-3, with TRBD2 identical over 7 bases. V was clipped by 1 base and J by 7 bases; unmatched bases: 8. This CDR3 region has 15 residues. CDR1 SGHTA and CDR2 FQGNSA come from the germline V gene. The DNA of the CDR3 is TGTGCCAGCAGCTTAGGTCGGGGGAGGGACCATACGCAGTATTTT. This translates into CASSLGRGRDHTQYF.

This clone was detected only once. The chain employs TRBV27 and TRBJ2-1, with 10 bases aligning to TRBD2. V shed 4 bases and J 5 bases; nucleotides not matched to a gene: 8. The CDR3 loop spans 16 amino acids. Germline V gives CDR1 MNHEY, CDR2 SMNVEV (reference sequence). CDR3 in amino acids: CASSSLAGVSHNEQFF. The DNA of the CDR3 is TGTGCCAGCAGTTCGCTAGCGGGAGTTTCCCACAATGAGCAGTTCTTC.

This sequence joins TRBV5-1 and TRBJ1-1; possible D gene TRBD1, 5 bases. The CDR3 loop spans 15 amino acids. Trimming cost V 0 bases and J 4 bases, with 13 bases left between them. CDR1 is SGHRS, CDR2 YFSETQ, per germline. In nucleotides, the CDR3 is TGCGCCAGCAGCTTGGCCGGGGGTCTGGGCACTGAAGCTTTCTTT. As protein: CASSLAGGLGTEAFF.

In its sample, this clone was seen once. The rearrangement uses TRBV9 and TRBJ2-2; 9 bases map to TRBD1. Germline V lookup: CDR1 SGDLS, CDR2 YYNGEE. The ends lost 3 bases at V and 4 bases at J; junction bases unmatched: 4. The CDR3 has 15 amino acids. This chain's CDR3 is CASSARTGATGELFF. DNA for the CDR3: TGTGCCAGCAGCGCAAGGACAGGGGCCACCGGGGAGCTGTTTTTT.

CDR3 sequence (DNA): TGTGCCAGCAGCCAAGTAGTCTACGAGCAGTACTTC. Its translation is CASSQVVYEQYF. This chain uses TRBV3-1 (or the pseudogene TRBV3-2) with TRBJ2-7; D is uncertain. Germline V lookup: CDR1 LGHDT, CDR2 YNNKEL (reference sequence). Trimming took off 1 base at V and 3 bases at J, with 4 bases between the two ends. This CDR3 has 12 residues.

The genes are TRBV7-2 and TRBJ2-1; 10 bases align to TRBD2. Germline trimming cut 1 base from V and 5 bases from J; bases unmatched to any gene: 5. From germline, CDR1 is SGHTA and CDR2 FQGNSA. The CDR3 has 16 residues. This CDR3 reads CASSLDGTSANNEQFF. The CDR3 bases are TGTGCCAGCAGCTTAGATGGGACTAGCGCTAACAATGAGCAGTTCTTC.

The chain recombines TRBV19 with TRBJ1-2; D is possibly TRBD1 (5 bases). The CDR3 is 15 residues long. Trimming took off 0 bases at V and 7 bases at J, with 15 bases between the two ends. Looked up from germline, CDR1 is LNHDA and CDR2 is SQIVND (reference sequence). CDR3 coding DNA: TGTGCCAGTAGTATAGATCTCGGGGCAGCGGGTGGCTACACCTTC. This gives the protein CASSIDLGAAGGYTF. The full variable domain, in which reference TRBV19 and TRBJ1-2 provide the parts outside the CDR3, is DGGITQSPKYLFRKEGQNVTLSCEQNLNHDAMYWYRQDPGQGLRLIYYSQIVNDFQKGDIAEGYSVSREKKESFPLTVTSAQKNPTAFYLCASSIDLGAAGGYTFGSGTRLTVV.

This chain connects TRBV5-1 to TRBJ1-1; D perhaps matches TRBD1 (6 bases). Trimming took off 0 bases at V and 4 bases at J, with 10 bases between the two ends. CDR3 length: 14 residues. From germline, CDR1 is SGHRS and CDR2 YFSETQ. CDR3 sequence (DNA): TGCGCCAGCAGCTTGGAACAGGGCCGCACTGAAGCTTTCTTT. Its translation is CASSLEQGRTEAFF.

The table lists this clone with a count of one. This chain links TRBV10-3 with TRBJ1-5, with 11 bases matching TRBD1. CDR1 ENHRY and CDR2 SYGVKD come from the germline V gene. The CDR3 contains 14 residues. V gave up 6 bases and J gave up 5 bases; unmatched junction bases: 3. The CDR3 sequence: CAIRPGQGDQPQHF. The CDR3 DNA is TGTGCCATCAGGCCGGGACAGGGGGATCAGCCCCAGCATTTT.

In its sample, this clone was seen once. The chain has TRBV11-2 and TRBJ1-1; a weak D match, TRBD1 (5 bases). The ends were cut back, 3 bases at V and 1 base at J, with 9 bases in the middle. Germline assignment: CDR1 SGHAT and CDR2 FQNNGV. This CDR3 spans 14 amino acids. CDR3 in amino acids: CASSFSQGNTEAFF. In nucleotides, the CDR3 is TGTGCCAGCAGCTTTAGTCAGGGGAACACTGAAGCTTTCTTT.

The V call is TRBV11-3, the J call TRBJ2-7; D call uncertain. The CDR3 is 13 amino acids. CDR1 is SGHNT and CDR2 is YENEEA in the germline V gene. V gave up 1 base and J gave up 4 bases, with 8 bases separating them. The CDR3 sequence: CASSLAREYEQYF. The DNA of the CDR3 is TGTGCCAGCAGCTTAGCACGAGAATACGAGCAGTACTTC.

A remark on this clone: Other nucleotide sequences in the sample specify the same CDR3. This chain links TRBV3-1 (or the pseudogene TRBV3-2) with TRBJ2-7, with 8 bases lining up with TRBD2. J gave up 2 bases and V 2 bases, and 2 bases lay outside the gene matches. Germline values: CDR1 LGHDT, CDR2 YNNKEL (reference sequence). The CDR3 covers 14 residues. The CDR3 sequence: CASSQTSGPYEQYF. The CDR3 DNA reads as TGTGCCAGCAGCCAAACTAGCGGTCCCTACGAGCAGTACTTC.

The V and J genes are TRBV2 and TRBJ2-1; TRBD2 matches 12 bases. The length of the CDR3 is 15 residues. Germline loops: CDR1 SNHLY, CDR2 FYNNEI. V gave up 5 bases and J gave up 7 bases; unmatched junction bases: 6. The CDR3 DNA reads TGTGCCAGCAGTCCCCGTGGGACTAGCGGGAATGAGCAGTTCTTC. This encodes CASSPRGTSGNEQFF.

The CDR3 region is CASSPQGRSGNTIYF. The CDR3 DNA reads TGTGCCAGCTCACCACAAGGGAGGTCTGGAAACACCATATATTTT. V usage is TRBV18 and J usage is TRBJ1-3; no firm D call. The V gene lost 1 base and the J gene lost 1 base, with 8 bases spanning the gap. The V gene's germline CDR1 is KGHSH and CDR2 LQKENI. There are 15 residues in the CDR3. Using reference TRBV18 and TRBJ1-3 for the parts outside the CDR3, the full variable domain is NAGVMQNPRHLVRRRGQEARLRCSPMKGHSHVYWYRQLPEEGLKFMVYLQKENIIDESGMPKERFSAEFPKEGPSILRIQQVVRGDSAAYFCASSPQGRSGNTIYFGEGSWLTVV.

The chain has TRBV11-2 and TRBJ1-5, with D perhaps matching TRBD1 (5 bases). Germline V gene data show CDR1 as SGHAT and CDR2 as FQNNGV. Trimming stripped 2 bases from V and 5 bases from J, with 7 bases between. The CDR3 runs 13 residues. The CDR3 reads CASSLSGDQPQHF. In DNA, the CDR3 is TGTGCCAGCAGCTTATCGGGGGATCAGCCCCAGCATTTT.

This clone is classed as medium-sized (0.01 to 0.1%). V usage is TRBV6-5 and J usage is TRBJ1-5; 10 bases map to TRBD1. The germline gives CDR1 MNHEY, CDR2 SVGAGI. V dropped 6 bases and J dropped 4; count of bases not matched to a gene: 3. The CDR3 is 14 amino acids. CDR3 amino acids: CASSPDRGNQPQHF. The CDR3 DNA is TGTGCCAGCAGCCCGGACAGGGGGAATCAGCCCCAGCATTTT.

The chain recombines TRBV19 with TRBJ2-3, with a weak D call TRBD1 (6 bases). V dropped 1 base and J dropped 5 bases, with 10 bases sitting between them. Germline assignment: CDR1 LNHDA and CDR2 SQIVND (reference sequence). There are 14 residues in the CDR3. CDR3 region: CASSIAQGRDTQYF. In DNA form, the CDR3 reads TGTGCCAGTAGTATAGCACAGGGAAGAGATACGCAGTATTTT.

V and J are TRBV6-5 and TRBJ2-7; tentatively, D is TRBD1 (6 bases). This CDR3 contains 15 residues. V dropped 4 bases and J dropped 3 bases, with 16 bases sitting between them. The germline CDR1 and CDR2 sequences are MNHEY and SVGAGI. The CDR3 nucleotides read TGTGCCAGCAGTTTCGGACAGCCAGGGGTCTACGAGCAGTACTTC. Its translation: CASSFGQPGVYEQYF.

A note on this clone: Compared with germline, one end of the junction differs, possibly owing to a read error. This sample also contains other DNA sequences that code for the same CDR3. The chain recombines TRBV19 with TRBJ2-2, with TRBD2 identical over 7 bases. Germline V CDR1 and CDR2: LNHDA, SQIVND (reference sequence). The CDR3 sequence is 16 residues long. The CDR3 protein is CASSIRGLPNTGELFF. CDR3 DNA sequence: TGTGCCAGTAGTATCCGGGGACTACCGAACACTGGGGAGCTGTTTTTT.

This sequence joins TRBV9 and TRBJ2-1; D remains ambiguous. CDR1 is SGDLS and CDR2 is YYNGEE in the germline V gene. CDR3 length: 16 amino acids. Trimming cost V 1 base and J 2 bases, with 13 bases left between them. CDR3 sequence reads: CASSVIPVHPYNEQFF. Written as DNA, the CDR3 is TGTGCCAGCAGCGTAATCCCGGTCCACCCCTACAATGAGCAGTTCTTC.

The gene calls are TRBV18 and TRBJ2-7, with a weak D call TRBD1 (6 bases). This CDR3 has 15 residues. Germline CDR1 KGHSH, CDR2 LQKENI. Trimming removed 0 bases at V and 2 bases at J, with 11 bases between. This CDR3 is CASSPPTGQTYEQYF. The CDR3 DNA sequence: TGTGCCAGCTCACCACCTACCGGACAGACCTACGAGCAGTACTTC.

In this sample, this clone turned up once. J is TRBJ1-5 and V is TRBV5-5; weak D call: TRBD1 (6 bases). Germline V lookup: CDR1 SGHKS, CDR2 YYEKEE (reference sequence). Trimming stripped 2 bases from V and 2 bases from J, with 11 bases between. CDR3 size: 15 residues. CDR3 region: CASSLYRDGNQPQHF. Here the CDR3 DNA reads TGTGCCAGCAGCTTATACAGGGACGGCAATCAGCCCCAGCATTTT.

The chain is built from TRBV24-1 and TRBJ2-5, with a weak D call TRBD2 (6 bases). Germline V CDR1 and CDR2: KGHDR, SFDVKD. The V gene lost 3 bases and the J gene lost 0 bases, with 7 bases spanning the gap. The CDR3 length is 14 residues. CDR3 protein: CATSDGGDQETQYF. CDR3 DNA: TGTGCCACCAGTGATGGCGGGGACCAAGAGACCCAGTACTTC.

V is TRBV6-5 and J is TRBJ2-2; D perhaps matches TRBD2 (5 bases). The CDR3 consists of 13 residues. The ends were cut back, 7 bases at V and 10 bases at J, with 16 bases in the middle. Germline V CDR1 and CDR2: MNHEY, SVGAGI. The CDR3 loop is CASTKTRVEELFF. The CDR3 DNA sequence: TGTGCCAGCACCAAAACGCGGGTTGAGGAGCTGTTTTTT.

This CDR3 is CASLGWTRGLETQYF. In DNA, the CDR3 is TGTGCCAGCTTGGGGTGGACCCGGGGATTGGAGACCCAGTACTTC. The chain is built from TRBV28 and TRBJ2-5; D perhaps matches TRBD2 (5 bases). This CDR3 comprises 15 residues. Germline CDR1 reads MDHEN; CDR2 reads SYDVKM. Trimming removed 8 bases from V and 5 bases from J, with 21 bases in between. Based on the CDR3 plus reference TRBV28 and TRBJ2-5, the full variable domain is DVKVTQSSRYLVKRTGEKVFLECVQDMDHENMFWYRQDPGLGLRLIYFSYDVKMKEKGDIPEGYSVSREKKERFSLILESASTNQTSMYLCASLGWTRGLETQYFGPGTRLLVL.

This chain links TRBV7-2 with TRBJ2-1, with 9 bases lining up with TRBD2. The trim removed 5 bases at V and 5 bases at J, leaving 10 bases unmatched. The CDR3 extends over 16 amino acids. Germline assignment: CDR1 SGHTA and CDR2 FQGNSA. Here the CDR3 DNA reads TGTGCCAGCAGCGGCACTGGGTCTAGCGGGAACAATGAGCAGTTCTTC. Protein: CASSGTGSSGNNEQFF.